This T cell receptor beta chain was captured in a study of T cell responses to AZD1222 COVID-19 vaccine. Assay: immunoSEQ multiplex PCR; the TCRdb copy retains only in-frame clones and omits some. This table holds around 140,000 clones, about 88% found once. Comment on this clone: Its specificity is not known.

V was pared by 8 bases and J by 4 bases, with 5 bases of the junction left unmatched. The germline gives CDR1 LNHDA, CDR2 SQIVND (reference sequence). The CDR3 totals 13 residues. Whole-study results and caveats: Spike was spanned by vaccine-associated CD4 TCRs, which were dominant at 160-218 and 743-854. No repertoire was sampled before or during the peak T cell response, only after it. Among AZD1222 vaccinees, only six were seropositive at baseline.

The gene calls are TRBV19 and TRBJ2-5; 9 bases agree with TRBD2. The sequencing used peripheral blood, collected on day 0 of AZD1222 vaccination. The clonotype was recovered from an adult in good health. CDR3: CASAGLARETQYF. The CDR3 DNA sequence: TGTGCCAGTGCGGGACTAGCCCGAGAGACCCAGTACTTC.